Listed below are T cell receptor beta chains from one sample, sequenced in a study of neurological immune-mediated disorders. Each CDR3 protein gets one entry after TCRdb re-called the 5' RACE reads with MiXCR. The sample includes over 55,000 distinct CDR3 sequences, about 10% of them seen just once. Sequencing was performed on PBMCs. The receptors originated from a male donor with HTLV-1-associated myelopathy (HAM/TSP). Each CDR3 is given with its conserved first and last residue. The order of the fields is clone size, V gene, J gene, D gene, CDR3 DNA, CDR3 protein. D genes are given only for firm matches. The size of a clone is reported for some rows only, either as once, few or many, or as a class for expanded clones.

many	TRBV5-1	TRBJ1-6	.	TGCGCCAGCAGACAGGGTGGCAATTCACCCCTCCACTTT	CASRQGGNSPLHF
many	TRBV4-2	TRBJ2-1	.	TGTGCCAGCAGCCAGACCGGGACCGGTCAACCGAATGAGCAGTTCTTC	CASSQTGTGQPNEQFF
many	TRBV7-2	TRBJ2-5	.	TGTGCCAGCAGCTTAGAGAGGGCGGGCAGTGAGACCCAGTACTTC	CASSLERAGSETQYF
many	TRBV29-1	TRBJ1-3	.	TGCAGCTTCCGGGTCGGCTCTGGAAACACCATATATTTT	CSFRVGSGNTIYF
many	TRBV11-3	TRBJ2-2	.	TGTGCCACGATAGCGAACACCGGGGAGCTGTTTTTT	CATIANTGELFF
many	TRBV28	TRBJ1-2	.	TGTGCCAGCAGCCGTACGGGGGGAGTCTATGGCTACACCTTC	CASSRTGGVYGYTF
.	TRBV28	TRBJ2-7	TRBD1	TGTGCCAGCAGTTCCGGACAGGGGGCAGGGGAGCAGTACTTC	CASSSGQGAGEQYF
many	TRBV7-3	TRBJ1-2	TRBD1	TGTGCCAGCAGCTCAGGGGGGGACTATGGCTACACCTTC	CASSSGGDYGYTF
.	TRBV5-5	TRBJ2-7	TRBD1	TGTGCCAGCAGCGCCGGGACAGGGGTTTACGAGCAGTACTTC	CASSAGTGVYEQYF
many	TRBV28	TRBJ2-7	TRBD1	TGTGCCAGCAGCCACGGGACAGGGGGAGAGTACTTC	CASSHGTGGEYF
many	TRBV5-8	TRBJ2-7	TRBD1	TGTGCCAGCAGCGACCCCGGACAGGCCTCCTACGAGCAGTACTTC	CASSDPGQASYEQYF
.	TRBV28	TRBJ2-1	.	TGTGCCAGCAGCAGCGGATACTACAATGAGCAGTTCTTC	CASSSGYYNEQFF
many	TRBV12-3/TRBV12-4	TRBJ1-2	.	TGTGCCAGCAGGGTGGAGGGAGATGGCTACACCTTC	CASRVEGDGYTF
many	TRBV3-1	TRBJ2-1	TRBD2	TGTGCCAGCAGCCAAGTGCGGGGGGGTTCAAGGGAGCAGTTCTTC	CASSQVRGGSREQFF
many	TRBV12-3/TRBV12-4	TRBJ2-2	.	TGTGCCAGCAGTTTGGGCACCCCAAACACCGGGGAGCTGTTTTTT	CASSLGTPNTGELFF
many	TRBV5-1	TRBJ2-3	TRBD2	TGCGCCAGCAGAGCCCAGCGGGGGGGCCTCGGAAGCACAGATACGCAGTATTTT	CASRAQRGGLGSTDTQYF
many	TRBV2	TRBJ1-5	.	TGTGCCAGCAGTGATCAGGTTAGCAATCAGCCCCAGCATTTT	CASSDQVSNQPQHF
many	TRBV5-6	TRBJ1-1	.	TGTGCCAGCAGCCCCGGCGGGCGGGATCCTATGAACACTGAAGCTTTCTTT	CASSPGGRDPMNTEAFF
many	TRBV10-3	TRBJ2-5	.	TGTGCCATCAGTGAGTCGAAACAGGGCCAAGAGACCCAGTACTTC	CAISESKQGQETQYF
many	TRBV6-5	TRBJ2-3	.	TGTGCCAGCAGTTACACTAGCCTTAACACAGATACGCAGTATTTT	CASSYTSLNTDTQYF
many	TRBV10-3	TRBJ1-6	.	TGTGCCATCAGTATCGGTCAGGGGAGGTCACCCCTCCACTTT	CAISIGQGRSPLHF
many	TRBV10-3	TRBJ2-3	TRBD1	TGTGCCATCAGTGAGTACCGGACAGGGGGCGCCCCAGATACGCAGTATTTT	CAISEYRTGGAPDTQYF
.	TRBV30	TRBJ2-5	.	TGTGCCTGGAAAGAAGAGACCCAGTACTTC	CAWKEETQYF
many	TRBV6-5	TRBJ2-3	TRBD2	TGTGCCAGCAGTTCCCGTAGCGGGGGAGACAACACAGATACGCAGTATTTT	CASSSRSGGDNTDTQYF
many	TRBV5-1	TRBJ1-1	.	TGCGCCAGCAGCGAACAGGTCCCGAACACTGAAGCTTTCTTT	CASSEQVPNTEAFF
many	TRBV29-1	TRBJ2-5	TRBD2	TGCAGCACCGGACTAGCGCTGGAGACCCAGTACTTC	CSTGLALETQYF
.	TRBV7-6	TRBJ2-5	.	TGTGCCAGCAGCTTAGCGGGGGTCGGTGAGACCCAGTACTTC	CASSLAGVGETQYF
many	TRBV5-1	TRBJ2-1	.	TGCGCCAGCAGCAACCTGTTGGATGAGCAGTTCTTC	CASSNLLDEQFF
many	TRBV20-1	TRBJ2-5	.	TGCAGTGCTACCAGAAGGGAGACCCAGTACTTC	CSATRRETQYF
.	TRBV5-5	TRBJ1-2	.	TGTGCCAGCAGCTTGCGAGGATTCTATGGCAACACCTTC	CASSLRGFYGNTF
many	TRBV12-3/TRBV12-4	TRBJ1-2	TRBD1	TGTGCCAGCAGCCCGGGGACAGGAGCGTCACGGGGCTACACCTTC	CASSPGTGASRGYTF
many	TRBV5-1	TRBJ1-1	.	TGCGCCAGCAGCTACGACTGGAACACTGAAGCTTTCTTT	CASSYDWNTEAFF
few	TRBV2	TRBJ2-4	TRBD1	TGTGCCAGCAGTAGGGACAGGGGGTGGGAGAACATTCAGTACTTC	CASSRDRGWENIQYF
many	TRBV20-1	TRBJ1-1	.	TGCAGCGGTTCCAGGGGAAGTAACACTGAAGCTTTCTTT	CSGSRGSNTEAFF
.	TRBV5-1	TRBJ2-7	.	TGCGCCAGCGCGGTCGGCGGTGGGGGCTACTACGAGCAGTACTTC	CASAVGGGGYYEQYF
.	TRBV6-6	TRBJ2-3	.	TGTGCCAGCATTTACTCGGGCGGCCAATCCACATATACGCAGTATTTT	CASIYSGGQSTYTQYF
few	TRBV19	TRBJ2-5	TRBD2	TGTGCCAGTAGTACCCCTTTCGGGCGGGGGGGCCTGGAGACCCAGTACTTC	CASSTPFGRGGLETQYF
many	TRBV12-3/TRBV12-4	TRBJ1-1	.	TGTGCCAGCAGTTTACCCTTAGGCCGACCAATGAACACTGAAGCTTTCTTT	CASSLPLGRPMNTEAFF
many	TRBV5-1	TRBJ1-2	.	TGCGCCAGCAGTGATAACTATGGCTACACCTTC	CASSDNYGYTF
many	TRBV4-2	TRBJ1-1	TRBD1	TGTGCCAGCAGCCAGACAGGGGTAAGGACTGAAGCTTTCTTT	CASSQTGVRTEAFF
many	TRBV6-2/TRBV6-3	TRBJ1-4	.	TGTGCCAGCAGAACGGGTGAAAAACTGTTTTTT	CASRTGEKLFF
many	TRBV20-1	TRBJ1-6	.	TGCAGTGCTAGAGACTGGGGGGCATGGGGTTCACCCCTCCACTTT	CSARDWGAWGSPLHF
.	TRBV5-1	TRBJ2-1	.	TGCGCCAGCAGCTCCTTACCGGGACACCGCTACAATGAGCAGTTCTTC	CASSSLPGHRYNEQFF
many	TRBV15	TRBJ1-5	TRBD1	TGTGCCACCAGTGGGACAGGAGTCAATCAGCCCCAGCATTTT	CATSGTGVNQPQHF
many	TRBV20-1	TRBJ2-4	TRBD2	TGCAGTGCTAGTGGATCGGAGCGGGGGTACATTCAGTACTTC	CSASGSERGYIQYF
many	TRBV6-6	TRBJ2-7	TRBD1	TGTGCCAGCACCCCGACAGGGGCCGAGCAGTACTTC	CASTPTGAEQYF
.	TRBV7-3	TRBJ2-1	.	TGTGCCAGCAGCCCATTCTCTATGGGTGGGGAGCAGTTCTTC	CASSPFSMGGEQFF
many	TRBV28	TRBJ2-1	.	TGTGCCAGCAGTTTATGGGGAAGTGAGCAGTTCTTC	CASSLWGSEQFF
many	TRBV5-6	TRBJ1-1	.	TGTGCCAGCAGCTTAACAGGGATGAACACTGAAGCTTTCTTT	CASSLTGMNTEAFF
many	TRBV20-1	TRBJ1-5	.	TGCAGTGCTAAGGCGGGCCATCAGCCCCAGCATTTT	CSAKAGHQPQHF